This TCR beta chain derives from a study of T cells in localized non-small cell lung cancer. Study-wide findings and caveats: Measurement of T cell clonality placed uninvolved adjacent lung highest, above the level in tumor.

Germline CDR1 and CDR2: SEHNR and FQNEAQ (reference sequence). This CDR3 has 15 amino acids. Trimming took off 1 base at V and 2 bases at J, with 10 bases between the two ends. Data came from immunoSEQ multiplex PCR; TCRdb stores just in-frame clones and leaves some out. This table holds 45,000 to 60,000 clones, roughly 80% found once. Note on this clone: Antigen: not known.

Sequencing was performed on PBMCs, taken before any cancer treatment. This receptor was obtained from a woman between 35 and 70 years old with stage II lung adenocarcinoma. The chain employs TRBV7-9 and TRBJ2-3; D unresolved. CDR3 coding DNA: TGTGCCAGCAGCTTAGGCGTCAGCTCCACAGATACGCAGTATTTT. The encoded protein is CASSLGVSSTDTQYF.